The following is a TCR beta chain sequence with its context. Its target is not known. TCRdb reanalysed the 5' RACE reads using MiXCR and keeps one entry per CDR3 protein. This sample has 410,000 or so distinct CDR3 sequences, with around 22% found just once. The CDR3 sequence is 13 residues long. Trimming removed 3 bases from V and 5 bases from J, with 12 bases in between. Germline V gene data show CDR1 as SGHNT and CDR2 as YYREEE (reference sequence). This entry is derived from a study of T-cell memory formation after mild COVID-19. Study in general: TCR clusters largely stayed donor specific. Study-level results: Detection of some responders pre-infection suggested pre-existing cross-reactive memory T cells participated. Whereas later expanders leaned CD4+, clones contracting day 15 to 85 showed a balanced CD4/CD8 makeup.

This TCR derives from an adult woman who had mild COVID-19 (a few samples of this study predate the infection). Cell type and time point are not known. The sequenced sample was PBMCs or a T cell subset sorted from them (not recorded which). The chain carries TRBV5-4 and TRBJ2-7; D is unresolved. This CDR3 is CASSSAVAHEQYF. DNA for the CDR3: TGTGCCAGCAGCTCCGCGGTTGCCCACGAGCAGTACTTC.